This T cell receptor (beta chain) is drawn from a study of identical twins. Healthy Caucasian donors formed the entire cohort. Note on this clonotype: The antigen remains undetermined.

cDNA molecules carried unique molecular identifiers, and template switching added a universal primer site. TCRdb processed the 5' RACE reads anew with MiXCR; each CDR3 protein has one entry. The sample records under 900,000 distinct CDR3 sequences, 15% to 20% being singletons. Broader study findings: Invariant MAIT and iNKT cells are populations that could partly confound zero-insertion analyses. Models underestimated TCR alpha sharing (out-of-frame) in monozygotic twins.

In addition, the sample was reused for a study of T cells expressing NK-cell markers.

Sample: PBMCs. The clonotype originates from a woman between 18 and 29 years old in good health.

The CDR3 protein is CSVRQAEKLFF. The DNA for the CDR3 is TGCAGCGTGAGACAGGCTGAAAAACTGTTTTTT. The rearrangement joins TRBV29-1 to TRBJ1-4; TRBD1 is a possible D gene (6 bases). There are 11 residues in the CDR3. CDR1 is SQVTM, CDR2 ANQGSEA, per germline. V lost 6 bases and J lost 7, with 9 bases in between.